These 12 T cell receptor beta chains originate from one sample sequenced in a study of shared clonotypes between healthy human individuals. Profiling relied on immunoSEQ multiplex PCR, and the TCRdb table lists in-frame clones only, not all of them. In the table there are a few hundred thousand clones, 65% of which are singletons. Sequencing used memory CD4+ T cells sorted from blood. Subset denoted: CD45RA-negative fraction. The origin of the receptors is a man between 25 and 39 years old in good health.

This sequence joins TRBV5-4 and TRBJ2-1, with D possibly being TRBD1 (6 bases). Between the trimmed V and J ends, which lost 0 bases and 4 bases, there was a span of 11 bases. CDR1 and CDR2 from the germline V gene are SGHNT and YYREEE (reference sequence). The CDR3 totals 15 residues. CDR3 residues: CASSLVGALYNEQFF. The DNA for the CDR3 is TGTGCCAGCAGCTTGGTGGGGGCGCTTTACAATGAGCAGTTCTTC.

This clone occurred once. The chain joins TRBV30 to TRBJ2-2; unclear D gene. This CDR3 region has 11 residues. The germline gives CDR1 GTSNPN, CDR2 SVGIG (reference sequence). V gave up 3 bases and J gave up 10 bases, with 9 bases separating them. The CDR3 spells CAWSQPAELFF. The CDR3 nucleotides are TGTGCCTGGAGCCAGCCGGCGGAGCTGTTTTTT.

The DNA for the CDR3 is TGTGCCAGCTCACCCGGGACAGGAGTCTCCGGGGAGCTGTTTTTT. Amino acids: CASSPGTGVSGELFF. V gene TRBV18 combines with J gene TRBJ2-2; 8 bases match TRBD1. Trimming cost V 3 bases and J 6 bases; bases outside gene matches: 6. This CDR3 comprises 15 residues. Germline V gene sequence: CDR1 KGHSH, CDR2 LQKENI.

This chain uses TRBV5-4 with TRBJ2-5; 7 bases line up with TRBD1. Per the germline V gene, CDR1 is SGHNT and CDR2 is YYREEE (reference sequence). Germline trimming cut 7 bases from V and 0 bases from J; bases unmatched to any gene: 3. The CDR3 contains 13 residues. In nucleotides, the CDR3 is TGTGCCAGCCGACAGGGACACCAAGAGACCCAGTACTTC. Its translation is CASRQGHQETQYF.

Remarks on this clone: The sample contains more than one DNA sequence encoding this CDR3. The chain recombines TRBV10-2 with TRBJ2-1; D is unclear. With 2 bases removed from V and 4 bases from J, the gap between germline ends came to 6 bases. CDR1 and CDR2 (germline): WSHSY, SAAADI. There are 13 residues in the CDR3. The CDR3 spells CASSERAYNEQFF. CDR3 nucleotides: TGCGCCAGCAGTGAGCGGGCTTACAATGAGCAGTTCTTC.

A few counts support this clone. The rearrangement uses TRBV7-2 and TRBJ2-7; tentative D call: TRBD2 (5 bases). V was clipped by 2 bases and J by 6 bases, with 14 bases between them. The CDR3 contains 14 residues. CDR1 is SGHTA, CDR2 FQGNSA, per germline. The CDR3 reads CASSLIREVGEQYF. The CDR3 DNA follows: TGTGCCAGCAGCTTAATTCGGGAAGTGGGCGAGCAGTACTTC. Complete variable domain (other parts from reference TRBV7-2 and TRBJ2-7): GAGVSQSPSNKVTEKGKDVELRCDPISGHTALYWYRQSLGQGLEFLIYFQGNSAPDKSGLPSDRFSAERTGGSVSTLTIQRTQQEDSAVYLCASSLIREVGEQYFGPGTRLTVT.

This clone came up a few times. The chain has TRBV9 and TRBJ1-5; D is perhaps TRBD1 (5 bases). V was pared by 6 bases and J by 0 bases, with 10 bases between. The CDR3 loop spans 14 amino acids. Per the germline V gene, CDR1 is SGDLS and CDR2 is YYNGEE. For the CDR3, the DNA is TGTGCCAGCAATGGGGGATATAGCAATCAGCCCCAGCATTTT. It translates to CASNGGYSNQPQHF.

This chain uses TRBV4-2 with TRBJ2-5; TRBD2 matches at 9 bases. Germline-derived CDR1 and CDR2 are LGHNA and YNFKEQ. With V trimmed by 0 bases and J by 2 bases, 4 bases remained unmatched. This CDR3 is 16 amino acids long. The CDR3 DNA reads TGTGCCAGCAGCCAAGATGGAGCGGGGGGTCAAGAGACCCAGTACTTC. Translating it yields CASSQDGAGGQETQYF.

The chain links TRBV9 to TRBJ1-2; no reliable D call. Germline CDR1 and CDR2: SGDLS and YYNGEE. The CDR3 sequence is 13 residues long. V was trimmed by 3 bases and J by 1 base, leaving 7 bases between them. The DNA of the CDR3 is TGTGCCAGCAGCGGACATCGTAACTATGGCTACACCTTC. This translates into CASSGHRNYGYTF.

V and J are TRBV6-1 and TRBJ2-7, with 12 bases matching TRBD2. V shed 8 bases and J 4 bases; nucleotides not matched to a gene: 3. The length of the CDR3 is 13 residues. Germline lookup yields CDR1 MNHNS and CDR2 SASEGT. CDR3 DNA: TGTGCCAGCGGACTAGCGGGATCATACGAGCAGTACTTC. Translated, it gives CASGLAGSYEQYF.

This sequence joins TRBV9 and TRBJ2-7, with 13 positions matching TRBD2. With 2 bases clipped from V and 5 bases from J, the junction kept 7 bases outside the gene matches. CDR3 length: 16 amino acids. Germline CDR1 SGDLS, CDR2 YYNGEE. CDR3 sequence reads: CASSVGPGLAGHEQYF. The CDR3 region has the DNA TGTGCCAGCAGCGTTGGTCCGGGACTAGCGGGACACGAGCAGTACTTC.

This rearrangement joins TRBV28 to TRBJ1-4; TRBD1 is a possible D gene (5 bases). This CDR3 is 14 amino acids long. Looked up from germline, CDR1 is MDHEN and CDR2 is SYDVKM. V shed 4 bases and J shed 5 bases, with 11 bases lying between them. The CDR3 DNA reads as TGTGCCAGCAGTTCCGACAGCCTAAATGAAAAACTGTTTTTT. Protein: CASSSDSLNEKLFF.